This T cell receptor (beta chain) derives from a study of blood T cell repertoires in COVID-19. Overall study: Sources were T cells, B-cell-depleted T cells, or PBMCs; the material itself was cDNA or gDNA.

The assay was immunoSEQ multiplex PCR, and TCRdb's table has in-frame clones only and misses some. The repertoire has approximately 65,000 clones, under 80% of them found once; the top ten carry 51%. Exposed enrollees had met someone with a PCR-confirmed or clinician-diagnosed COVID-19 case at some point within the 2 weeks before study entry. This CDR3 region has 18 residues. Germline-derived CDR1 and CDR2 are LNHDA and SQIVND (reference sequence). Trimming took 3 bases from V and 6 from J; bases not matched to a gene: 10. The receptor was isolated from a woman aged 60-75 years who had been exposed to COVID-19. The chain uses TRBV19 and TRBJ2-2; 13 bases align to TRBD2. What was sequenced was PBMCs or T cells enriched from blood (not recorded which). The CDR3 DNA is TGTGCCAGTAGTATCCGGACTAGCGGGAGAATTACCGCCGGGGAGCTGTTTTTT. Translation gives CASSIRTSGRITAGELFF. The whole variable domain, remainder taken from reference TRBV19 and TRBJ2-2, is DGGITQSPKYLFRKEGQNVTLSCEQNLNHDAMYWYRQDPGQGLRLIYYSQIVNDFQKGDIAEGYSVSREKKESFPLTVTSAQKNPTAFYLCASSIRTSGRITAGELFFGEGSRLTVL.